The rows below give T cell receptor beta chains drawn from one sample of a study of blood T cell repertoires in COVID-19. Sequencing used immunoSEQ multiplex PCR; TCRdb keeps in-frame clones, though not all of them. The sample carries tens of thousands of clones, approximately 82% recorded once. Sequencing input: peripheral blood. These receptors originate from an elderly woman with acute or convalescent COVID-19. CDR3s include the opening cysteine and the closing phenylalanine or tryptophan. The D gene is left open where the match is weak. Clone size is not always given. Where it is, it says once, few, many or a class for expanded clones.

>NA|NA|TRBJ1-3|TRBV7-2
TGTGCCAGCAGCAAACAGGGTACTATCTCTGGAAACACCATATATTTT
CASSKQGTISGNTIYF
>NA|NA|TRBJ1-6|TRBV19
TGTGCCAGTAGTATCAGGGATCAGGATTCACCCCTCCACTTT
CASSIRDQDSPLHF
>NA|once|TRBJ2-1|TRBV3-1/TRBV3-2
TGTGCCAGCAACTACGGTGGGAATGAGCAGTTCTTC
CASNYGGNEQFF
>TRBD2|NA|TRBJ2-5|TRBV6-2/TRBV6-3
TGTGCCAGCAGCCATCCCCTTGCTAGCGGGGATCAAGAGACCCAGTACTTC
CASSHPLASGDQETQYF
>NA|NA|TRBJ1-1|TRBV30
TGTGCCTGGAGTGTAGGAGGCGAAGCTTTCTTT
CAWSVGGEAFF
>TRBD2|NA|TRBJ2-1|TRBV4-1
TGCGCCAGCAGCCAAATTAGCGGGGGGAACAATGAGCAGTTCTTC
CASSQISGGNNEQFF
>TRBD1|NA|TRBJ1-2|TRBV6-1
TGTGCCAGCAGTGAATTTACCCACAGGGGGCGAGGTGGGAACACCTTC
CASSEFTHRGRGGNTF
>NA|NA|TRBJ1-4|TRBV5-1
TGCGCCAGCAGCACTGCCGGGACTCGTGAAAAACTGTTTTTT
CASSTAGTREKLFF
>NA|NA|TRBJ2-6|TRBV2
TGTGCCAGCAGTGACGGGGCTGGGGCCAACGTCCTGACTTTC
CASSDGAGANVLTF
>NA|few|TRBJ2-7|TRBV7-2
TGTGCCAGCAGCTTATTGGGCAGCCCCTACGAGCAGTACTTC
CASSLLGSPYEQYF
>TRBD1|NA|TRBJ1-4|TRBV5-1
TGCGCCAGCAGCTGGGGACAGGGCCTTAATGAAAAACTGTTTTTT
CASSWGQGLNEKLFF
>TRBD1|NA|TRBJ2-7|TRBV7-2
TGTGCCAGCAGCTTCCGACAGGGGTCTTACGAGCAGTACTTC
CASSFRQGSYEQYF
>NA|NA|TRBJ2-5|TRBV6-5
TGTGCCAGCAGTTCCCCAGGACGCGGAGGGGAGACCCAGTACTTC
CASSSPGRGGETQYF
>NA|NA|TRBJ2-2|TRBV24-1
TGTGCCACCACCCAGGGATCCACCGGGGAGCTGTTTTTT
CATTQGSTGELFF
>TRBD1|NA|TRBJ1-4|TRBV7-8
TGTGCCAGCAGCTCGTGGGACAGGGGAAATGAAAAACTGTTTTTT
CASSSWDRGNEKLFF
>TRBD1|NA|TRBJ1-4|TRBV4-1
TGCGCCAGCAGCCATGGTGGGACAGGTCCCCCTTCTAATGAAAAACTGTTTTTT
CASSHGGTGPPSNEKLFF
>NA|once|TRBJ2-7|TRBV7-8
TGTGCCAGCAGCTTAGGAATCCAGGTCTACGAGCAGTACTTC
CASSLGIQVYEQYF
>NA|NA|TRBJ1-1|TRBV5-6
TGTGCCAGCAGCTGGCGTGACCCAGGGGCCGGTGAAGCTTTCTTT
CASSWRDPGAGEAFF
>NA|NA|TRBJ2-1|TRBV7-9
TGTGCCAGCAGCTTATCAGTTTACAATGAGCAGTTCTTC
CASSLSVYNEQFF
>TRBD2|NA|TRBJ2-1|TRBV5-1
TGCGCCAGCAGCCCGACGGCGGGGGGGGCTGTGCATGAGCAGTTCTTC
CASSPTAGGAVHEQFF
>NA|NA|TRBJ2-5|TRBV3-1/TRBV3-2
TGTGCCAGCAGTCCATCCCAAGAGACCCAGTACTTC
CASSPSQETQYF
>NA|NA|TRBJ1-2|TRBV7-9
TGTGCCAGCAGCGAGGACAGTAACTATGGCTACACCTTC
CASSEDSNYGYTF
>NA|NA|TRBJ1-1|TRBV6-5
TGTGCCAGCAGGGAGACAGCTGAAGCTTTCTTT
CASRETAEAFF
>TRBD1|NA|TRBJ1-1|TRBV6-5
TGTGCCAGCAGTTACTCGGCCGGGACAGGCGACACTGAAGCTTTCTTT
CASSYSAGTGDTEAFF
>NA|once|TRBJ1-4|TRBV5-1
TGCGCCAGCAGCTTTTCAGGCTCAACTAATGAAAAACTGTTTTTT
CASSFSGSTNEKLFF
>TRBD1|NA|TRBJ2-3|TRBV10-3
TGTGCCATCAGGAGGGACCCGACAGGGGGACAGTACACAGATACGCAGTATTTT
CAIRRDPTGGQYTDTQYF
>NA|NA|TRBJ2-7|TRBV28
TGTGCCAGCAGTTCGTACAGGGTGGACGAGCAGTACTTC
CASSSYRVDEQYF
>TRBD1|NA|TRBJ1-5|TRBV7-6
TGTGCCAGCAGCGCGAATCGACGGACAGGGAAAATCGGTAGCAATCAGCCCCAGCATTTT
CASSANRRTGKIGSNQPQHF
>NA|NA|TRBJ1-6|TRBV19
TGTGCCAGTAGTATTTCGGGGGACGGTTCACCCCTCCACTTT
CASSISGDGSPLHF
>TRBD1|NA|TRBJ1-2|TRBV15
TGTGCCACCAGCAGAAGCCCTGGGGCAGGGGGCGATGGCTACACCTTC
CATSRSPGAGGDGYTF